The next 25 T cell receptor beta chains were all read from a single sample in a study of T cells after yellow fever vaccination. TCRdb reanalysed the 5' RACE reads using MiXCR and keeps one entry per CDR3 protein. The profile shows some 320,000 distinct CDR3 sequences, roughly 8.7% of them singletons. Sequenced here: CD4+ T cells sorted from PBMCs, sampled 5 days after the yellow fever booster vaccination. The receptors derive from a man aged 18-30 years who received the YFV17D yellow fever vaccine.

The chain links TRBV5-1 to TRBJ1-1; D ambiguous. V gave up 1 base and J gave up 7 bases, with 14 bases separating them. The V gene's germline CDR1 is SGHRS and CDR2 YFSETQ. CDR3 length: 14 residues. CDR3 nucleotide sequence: TGCGCCAGCAGCTTGAGTTGGACCGCACTTGAAGCTTTCTTT. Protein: CASSLSWTALEAFF.

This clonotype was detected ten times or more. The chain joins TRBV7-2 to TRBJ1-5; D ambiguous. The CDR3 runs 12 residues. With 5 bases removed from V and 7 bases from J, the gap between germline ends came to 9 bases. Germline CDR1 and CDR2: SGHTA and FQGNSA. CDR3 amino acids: CASSRKDQPQHF. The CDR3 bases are TGTGCCAGCAGCCGGAAGGACCAGCCCCAGCATTTT.

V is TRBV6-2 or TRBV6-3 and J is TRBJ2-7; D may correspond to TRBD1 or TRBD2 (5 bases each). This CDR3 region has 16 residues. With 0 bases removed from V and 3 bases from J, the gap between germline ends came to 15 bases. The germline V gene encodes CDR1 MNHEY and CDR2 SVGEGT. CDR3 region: CASSYSGTFADYEQYV. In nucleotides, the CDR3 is TGTGCCAGCAGTTACTCCGGGACCTTCGCAGACTACGAGCAGTACGTC.

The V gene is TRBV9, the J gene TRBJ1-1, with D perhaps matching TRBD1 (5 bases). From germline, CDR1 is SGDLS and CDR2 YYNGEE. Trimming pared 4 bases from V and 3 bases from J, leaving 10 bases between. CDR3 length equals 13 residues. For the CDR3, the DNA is TGTGCCAGCAGCCGGCTGGGGGACACTGAAGCTTTCTTT. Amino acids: CASSRLGDTEAFF.

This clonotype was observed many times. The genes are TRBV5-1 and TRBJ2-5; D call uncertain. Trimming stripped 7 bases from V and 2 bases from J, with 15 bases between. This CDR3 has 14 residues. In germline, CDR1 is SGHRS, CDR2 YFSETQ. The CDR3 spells CASREQVGQETQYF. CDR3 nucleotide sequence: TGCGCCAGCCGAGAACAAGTTGGACAAGAGACCCAGTACTTC.

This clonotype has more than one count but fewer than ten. In DNA form, the CDR3 reads TGTGCCAGCACCAGGGGCAGGGGGGGAAACTATGGCTACACCTTC. Translation: CASTRGRGGNYGYTF. This sequence joins TRBV5-6 and TRBJ1-2; 7 bases line up with TRBD1. CDR1 and CDR2 (germline): SGHDT, YYEEEE. J lost 2 bases, V lost 6 bases, and 10 bases had no gene match. CDR3 length: 15 amino acids.

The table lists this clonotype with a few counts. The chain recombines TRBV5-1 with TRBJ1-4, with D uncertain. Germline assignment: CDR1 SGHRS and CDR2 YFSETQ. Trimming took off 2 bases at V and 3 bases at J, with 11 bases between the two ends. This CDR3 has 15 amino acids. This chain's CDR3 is CASSLDAASNEKLFF. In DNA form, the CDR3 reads TGCGCCAGCAGCTTAGACGCCGCCTCTAATGAAAAACTGTTTTTT. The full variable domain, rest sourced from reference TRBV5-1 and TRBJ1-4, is KAGVTQTPRYLIKTRGQQVTLSCSPISGHRSVSWYQQTPGQGLQFLFEYFSETQRNKGNFPGRFSGRQFSNSRSEMNVSTLELGDSALYLCASSLDAASNEKLFFGSGTQLSVL.

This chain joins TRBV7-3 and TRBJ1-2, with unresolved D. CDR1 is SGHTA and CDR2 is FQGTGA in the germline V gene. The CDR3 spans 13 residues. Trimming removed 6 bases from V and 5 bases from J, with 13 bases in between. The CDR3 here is CASSFEGRYGYTF. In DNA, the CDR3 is TGTGCCAGCAGTTTCGAAGGACGGTATGGCTACACCTTC.

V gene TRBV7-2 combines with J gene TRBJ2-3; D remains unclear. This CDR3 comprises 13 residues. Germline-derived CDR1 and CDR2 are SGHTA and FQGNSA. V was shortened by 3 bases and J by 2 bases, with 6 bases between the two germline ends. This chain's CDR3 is CASSFLATDTQYF. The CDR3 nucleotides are TGTGCCAGCAGCTTTTTAGCCACAGATACGCAGTATTTT.

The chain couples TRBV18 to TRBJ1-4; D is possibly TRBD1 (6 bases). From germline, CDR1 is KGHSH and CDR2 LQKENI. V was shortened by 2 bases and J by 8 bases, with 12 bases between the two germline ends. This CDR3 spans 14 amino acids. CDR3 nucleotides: TGTGCCAGCTCACCAACGGGGGCCGAGGAAAAACTGTTTTTT. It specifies CASSPTGAEEKLFF.

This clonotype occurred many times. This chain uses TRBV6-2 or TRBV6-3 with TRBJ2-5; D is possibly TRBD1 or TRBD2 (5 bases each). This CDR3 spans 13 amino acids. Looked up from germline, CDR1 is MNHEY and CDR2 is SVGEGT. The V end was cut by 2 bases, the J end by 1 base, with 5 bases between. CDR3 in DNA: TGTGCCAGCAGTTACGGGGGCCAAGAGACCCAGTACTTC. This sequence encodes CASSYGGQETQYF.

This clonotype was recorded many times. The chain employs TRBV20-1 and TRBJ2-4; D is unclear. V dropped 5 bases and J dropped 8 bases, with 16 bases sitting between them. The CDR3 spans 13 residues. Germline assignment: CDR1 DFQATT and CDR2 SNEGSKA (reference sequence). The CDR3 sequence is CSALEQSVDIQYF. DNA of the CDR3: TGCAGTGCTCTTGAACAGTCGGTGGACATTCAGTACTTC.

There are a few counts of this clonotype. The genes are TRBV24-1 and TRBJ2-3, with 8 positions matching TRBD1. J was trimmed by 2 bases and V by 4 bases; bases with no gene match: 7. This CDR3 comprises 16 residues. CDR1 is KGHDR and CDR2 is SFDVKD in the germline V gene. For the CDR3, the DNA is TGTGCCACCAGTGAGTCCGGGACAGGAGACACAGATACGCAGTATTTT. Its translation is CATSESGTGDTDTQYF.

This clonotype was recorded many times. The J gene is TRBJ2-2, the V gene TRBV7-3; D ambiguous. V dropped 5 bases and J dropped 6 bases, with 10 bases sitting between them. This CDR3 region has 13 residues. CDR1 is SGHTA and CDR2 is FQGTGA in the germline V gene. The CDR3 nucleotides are TGTGCCAGCAGCCTAAGATGGGCCGGGGAGCTGTTTTTT. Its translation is CASSLRWAGELFF. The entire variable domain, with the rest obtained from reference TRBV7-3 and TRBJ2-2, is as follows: GAGVSQTPSNKVTEKGKYVELRCDPISGHTALYWYRQSLGQGPEFLIYFQGTGAADDSGLPNDRFFAVRPEGSVSTLKIQRTERGDSAVYLCASSLRWAGELFFGEGSRLTVL.

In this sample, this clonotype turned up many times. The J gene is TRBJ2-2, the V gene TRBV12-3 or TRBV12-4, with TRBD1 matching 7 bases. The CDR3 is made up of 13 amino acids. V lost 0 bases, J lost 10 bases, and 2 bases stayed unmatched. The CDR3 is CASSLAGGEELFF. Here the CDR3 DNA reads TGTGCCAGCAGTTTAGCAGGGGGCGAGGAGCTGTTTTTT.

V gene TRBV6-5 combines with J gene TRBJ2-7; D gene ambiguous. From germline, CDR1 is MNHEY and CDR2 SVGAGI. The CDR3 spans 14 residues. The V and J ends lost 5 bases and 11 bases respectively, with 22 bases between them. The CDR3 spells CASSPIQTALIKYF. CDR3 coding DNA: TGTGCCAGCAGTCCCATCCAGACGGCCCTGATAAAGTACTTC.

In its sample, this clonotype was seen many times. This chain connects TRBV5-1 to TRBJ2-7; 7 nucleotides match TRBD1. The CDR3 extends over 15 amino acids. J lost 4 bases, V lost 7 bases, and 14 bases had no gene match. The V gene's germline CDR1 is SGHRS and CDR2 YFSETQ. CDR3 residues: CASAAQAGGLYEQYF. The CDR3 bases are TGCGCCAGCGCCGCTCAGGCAGGGGGTTTGTACGAGCAGTACTTC.

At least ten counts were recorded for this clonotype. CDR3 DNA: TGTGCCAGCAGGCGTAGCGGGGGCACAGATACGCAGTATTTT. It translates to CASRRSGGTDTQYF. This rearrangement joins TRBV6-6 to TRBJ2-3; 8 bases map to TRBD2. The J segment lost 1 base and the V segment lost 6 bases, leaving 3 bases of the junction unmatched. Germline V gene sequence: CDR1 MNHNY, CDR2 SVGAGI (reference sequence). The CDR3 extends over 14 amino acids.

The DNA for the CDR3 is TGTGCCAGCAGCTTATCGGCGGGGACGGCCTACAATGAGCAGTTCTTC. This codes for CASSLSAGTAYNEQFF. The chain combines TRBV7-3 with TRBJ2-1; D possibly corresponds to TRBD2 (6 bases). V lost 2 bases to trimming and J lost 2 bases, with 13 bases between them. CDR1 SGHTA and CDR2 FQGTGA come from the germline V gene. This CDR3 has 16 amino acids. The full variable domain, with the rest looked up from reference TRBV7-3 and TRBJ2-1, is GAGVSQTPSNKVTEKGKYVELRCDPISGHTALYWYRQSLGQGPEFLIYFQGTGAADDSGLPNDRFFAVRPEGSVSTLKIQRTERGDSAVYLCASSLSAGTAYNEQFFGPGTRLTVL.

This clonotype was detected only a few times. This CDR3 is CASSYTEARLGYTF. CDR3 sequence (DNA): TGTGCCAGCAGTTACACGGAAGCAAGGCTTGGCTACACCTTC. The chain combines TRBV6-6 with TRBJ1-2; D is unclear. From germline, CDR1 is MNHNY and CDR2 SVGAGI (reference sequence). There are 14 residues in the CDR3. Trimming stripped 2 bases from V and 7 bases from J, with 14 bases between.

CDR3 sequence (DNA): TGTGCCAGCAGCCCGGGACGGACGGGTGCAGATACGCAGTATTTT. It codes for CASSPGRTGADTQYF. This chain joins TRBV7-2 and TRBJ2-3; D might be TRBD1 or TRBD2, each matching 5 bases. In germline, CDR1 is SGHTA, CDR2 FQGNSA. The CDR3 extends over 15 amino acids. V gave up 5 bases and J gave up 4 bases, with 16 bases separating them.

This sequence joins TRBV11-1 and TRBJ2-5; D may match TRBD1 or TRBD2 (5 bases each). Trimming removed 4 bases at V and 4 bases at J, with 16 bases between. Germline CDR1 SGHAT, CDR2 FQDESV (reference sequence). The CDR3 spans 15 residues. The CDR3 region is CASSSGPGRGETQYF. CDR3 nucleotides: TGTGCCAGCAGCTCCGGCCCAGGGAGAGGAGAGACCCAGTACTTC.

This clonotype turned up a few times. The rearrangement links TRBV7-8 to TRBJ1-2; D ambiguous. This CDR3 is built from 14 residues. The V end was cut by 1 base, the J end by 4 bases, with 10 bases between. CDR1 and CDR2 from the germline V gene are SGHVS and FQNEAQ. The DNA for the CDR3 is TGTGCCAGCAGCTTAGAACATGCTTCCTATGGCTACACCTTC. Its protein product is CASSLEHASYGYTF.

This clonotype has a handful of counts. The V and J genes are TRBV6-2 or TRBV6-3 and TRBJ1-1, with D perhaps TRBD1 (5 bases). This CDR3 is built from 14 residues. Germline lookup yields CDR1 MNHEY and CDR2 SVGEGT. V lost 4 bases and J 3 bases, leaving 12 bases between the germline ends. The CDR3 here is CASSWAWGDTEAFF. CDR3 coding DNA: TGTGCCAGCAGTTGGGCGTGGGGGGACACTGAAGCTTTCTTT.

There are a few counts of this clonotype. The CDR3 DNA is TGTGCGCACCCGGGGGGGGCACCCGGGGAGCTGTTTTTT. As protein: CAHPGGAPGELFF. The chain has TRBV3-1 and TRBJ2-2; 8 positions match TRBD2. Germline CDR1 and CDR2: LGHDT and YNNKEL (reference sequence). The CDR3 consists of 13 residues.